One sample yielded the 20 T cell receptor beta chains listed below, sequenced in a study of Tregs in tolerant kidney transplant recipients (dated by TCRdb to 2018 to 2020). The transplants used related donors along with nonmyeloablative bone marrow transplantation, and in the human trials mixed chimerism was transient. Receptors were amplified or captured by the immunoSEQ multiplex PCR assay. Drawn from immuneACCESS, this table holds only the in-frame rearrangements with V and J called that TCRdb kept. Clones are partly lost; checked studies trace under half to an unresolved V gene and leave the rest unexplained. This specimen's table enumerates approximately 30,000 clones. The ten largest clones take up 1.8% of the sample. The material sequenced was CD4+ T cells from blood (PBMCs), taken 24 months after the transplant. These receptors were collected from a human patient who received a combined kidney and bone marrow transplant. Where a transplant has occurred, the graft donor may have supplied some of the T cells.

On this clone: Sequencing ends 3 residues short of the CDR3 end; the germline J gene provides the rest. This chain uses TRBV2 with TRBJ2-4, with D possibly TRBD1 on 6 matching bases. Trimming pared 6 bases from V and 9 bases from J, leaving 9 bases between. This CDR3 is 11 amino acids long. Germline CDR1 and CDR2: SNHLY and FYNNEI. CDR3 region: CASRDSGIQYF. The sequenced CDR3 bases are TGTGCCAGCAGGGACAGCGGCATT. The full variable domain, with the rest looked up from reference TRBV2 and TRBJ2-4, is EPEVTQTPSHQVTQMGQEVILRCVPISNHLYFYWYRQILGQKVEFLVSFYNNEISEKSEIFDDQFSVERPDGSNFTLKIRSTKLEDSAMYFCASRDSGIQYFGAGTRLSVL.

In regard to this clone: The read terminates 3 residues before the CDR3 end, so the remaining end is supplied by the germline J gene. V usage is TRBV18 and J usage is TRBJ2-3, with 7 bases lining up with TRBD2. V was clipped by 3 bases and J by 5 bases; unmatched bases: 11. Per the germline V gene, CDR1 is KGHSH and CDR2 is LQKENI. There are 16 residues in the CDR3. Partial CDR3 DNA: TGTGCCAGCTCACCGTTCGACGCGGGAGTGCGAGATACG. Protein sequence: CASSPFDAGVRDT. The whole CDR3 sequence is CASSPFDAGVRDTQYF. Full variable domain (outside the CDR3, taken from reference TRBV18 and TRBJ2-3): NAGVMQNPRHLVRRRGQEARLRCSPMKGHSHVYWYRQLPEEGLKFMVYLQKENIIDESGMPKERFSAEFPKEGPSILRIQQVVRGDSAAYFCASSPFDAGVRDTQYFGPGTRLTVL.

On this clone: The read falls 3 residues short of the CDR3 end, and the missing part is taken from the germline J gene. The rearrangement uses TRBV20-1 and TRBJ1-1; no firm D call. Germline CDR1 reads DFQATT; CDR2 reads SNEGSKA (reference sequence). V was clipped by 2 bases and J by 5 bases, with 9 bases between them. This CDR3 is 12 amino acids long. The DNA read from the CDR3 is TGCAGTGCTAGAATTAGAGGGACTGAA. It translates to CSARIRGTE. The complete CDR3 protein is CSARIRGTEAFF.

CDR3 DNA (partial): TGTGCCAGCTCAATACAGGGAACAGATCAGCCC. This encodes CASSIQGTDQP. The full CDR3 reads CASSIQGTDQPQHF. This chain joins TRBV18 and TRBJ1-5; D perhaps matches TRBD1 (6 bases). The DNA ends 3 residues before the CDR3 does, and the rest of the CDR3 is filled in from the germline J gene. The CDR3 is 14 residues long. Germline lookup yields CDR1 KGHSH and CDR2 LQKENI. The V end was cut by 5 bases, the J end by 5 bases, with 13 bases between.

A note on this clone: The read ends 3 residues before the CDR3 terminus; that terminus is restored from the germline J gene. The V call is TRBV20-1, the J call TRBJ2-7, with a weak D call TRBD1 (6 bases). This CDR3 comprises 14 residues. Deletions cut 5 bases from V and 4 bases from J, with 18 bases between. Germline lookup yields CDR1 DFQATT and CDR2 SNEGSKA (reference sequence). The CDR3 DNA, read in part, is TGCAGTGCTGTCGACAGGAGCGAACTTTACGAG. Its translation is CSAVDRSELYE. The CDR3, in full, reads CSAVDRSELYEQYF.

With regard to this clone: Sequencing ends 3 residues short of the CDR3 end; the germline J gene provides the rest. The chain carries TRBV20-1 and TRBJ1-4; a possible D gene is TRBD1 (5 bases). Trimming pared 6 bases from V and 8 bases from J, leaving 16 bases between. This CDR3 has 13 amino acids. The germline CDR1 and CDR2 sequences are DFQATT and SNEGSKA (reference sequence). The DNA read from the CDR3 is TGCAGTGCCAGTGGAGGGGTTCGGGAAAAA. Its translation: CSASGGVREK. The full CDR3 protein is CSASGGVREKLFF.

About this clone: The read stops 3 residues short of the end of the CDR3; the missing end is completed from the germline J gene. This sequence joins TRBV20-1 and TRBJ2-7, with 13 nucleotides matching TRBD2. From germline, CDR1 is DFQATT and CDR2 SNEGSKA (reference sequence). V gave up 5 bases and J gave up 6 bases; unmatched junction bases: 13. This CDR3 is built from 16 residues. CDR3 sequence: CSAPTEPGLAGREQYF. The CDR3 DNA, read in part, is TGCAGTGCTCCGACCGAGCCGGGACTAGCGGGACGCGAG.

Comments on this clone: With the read ending 3 residues before the CDR3 end, the germline J gene is used to fill in that end. The genes are TRBV2 and TRBJ1-5, with 7 bases lining up with TRBD1. The V and J ends lost 6 bases and 4 bases, in that order; junction bases with no gene match: 6. From germline, CDR1 is SNHLY and CDR2 FYNNEI. The CDR3 is 14 residues long. Partial CDR3 DNA: TGTGCCAGCAGCCCGACAGGGAGGAATCAGCCC. Protein: CASSPTGRNQP. The CDR3 as a whole reads CASSPTGRNQPQHF. Full variable domain (outside the CDR3, taken from reference TRBV2 and TRBJ1-5): EPEVTQTPSHQVTQMGQEVILRCVPISNHLYFYWYRQILGQKVEFLVSFYNNEISEKSEIFDDQFSVERPDGSNFTLKIRSTKLEDSAMYFCASSPTGRNQPQHFGDGTRLSIL.

For this clone: The CDR3 end lies 3 residues beyond the end of the read and is filled in from the germline J gene. V gene TRBV2 combines with J gene TRBJ2-2; the match to TRBD2 covers 11 bases. The CDR3 totals 15 residues. From germline, CDR1 is SNHLY and CDR2 FYNNEI. The J segment lost 1 base and the V segment lost 7 bases, leaving 2 bases of the junction unmatched. Partial CDR3 DNA: TGTGCCAGCAAAACTAGCGGGAGGAACACCGGGGAG. Translated, it gives CASKTSGRNTGE. The complete CDR3 protein is CASKTSGRNTGELFF.

On this clone: Coverage ceases 3 residues before the CDR3 finishes, and the germline J gene fills in the end. The V gene is TRBV2, the J gene TRBJ2-7, with 10 bases lining up with TRBD2. Germline-derived CDR1 and CDR2 are SNHLY and FYNNEI. V gave up 7 bases and J gave up 2 bases; unmatched junction bases: 5. This CDR3 is 14 amino acids long. This chain's CDR3 is CASKPSGSPYEQYF. CDR3 DNA, as far as it was read: TGTGCCAGCAAACCTAGCGGGAGTCCCTACGAG.

As to this clone: The CDR3 end falls 3 residues outside the read, so it is completed with the germline J gene. This chain connects TRBV20-1 to TRBJ2-6, with unresolved D. CDR1 and CDR2 from the germline V gene are DFQATT and SNEGSKA (reference sequence). V was pared by 5 bases and J by 9 bases, with 14 bases between. This CDR3 is 13 amino acids long. The CDR3 spells CSAPRQDLNVLTF. The CDR3 DNA, read in part, is TGCAGTGCTCCAAGACAAGATCTCAACGTC.

On this clone: The read terminates 3 residues before the CDR3 end, so the remaining end is supplied by the germline J gene. V usage is TRBV19 and J usage is TRBJ1-2, with 9 bases matching TRBD1. The germline CDR1 and CDR2 sequences are LNHDA and SQIVND (reference sequence). This CDR3 spans 14 amino acids. After removal of 5 bases from V and 3 bases from J, the junction contained 4 bases not matched to a gene. This CDR3 is CASSVDRGDYGYTF. Partial CDR3 DNA: TGTGCCAGTAGTGTGGACAGGGGAGACTATGGC.

Concerning this clone: The read ends 3 residues shy of where the CDR3 ends; the end is completed using the germline J gene. The chain employs TRBV20-1 and TRBJ2-3; 9 nucleotides line up with TRBD2. V lost 2 bases, J lost 0 bases, and 15 bases stayed unmatched. There are 19 residues in the CDR3. CDR1 and CDR2 from the germline V gene are DFQATT and SNEGSKA (reference sequence). CDR3: CSARLLAGPLSSSTDTQYF. The sequenced CDR3 bases are TGCAGTGCTAGACTACTAGCGGGTCCTCTTTCCTCTAGCACAGATACG.

Concerning this clone: The DNA ends 3 residues before the CDR3 does, and the rest of the CDR3 is filled in from the germline J gene. This chain joins TRBV20-1 and TRBJ2-2; TRBD1 agrees at 9 bases. This CDR3 contains 14 residues. The germline CDR1 and CDR2 sequences are DFQATT and SNEGSKA (reference sequence). V lost 6 bases to trimming and J lost 2 bases; unmatched junction nucleotides: 4. This CDR3 reads CSAEGQGNTGELFF. Partial CDR3 DNA: TGCAGTGCAGAGGGACAGGGAAACACCGGGGAG.

The chain's CDR3 is CSARLPGAYEQYF. The CDR3 bases that were read are TGCAGTGCTAGACTCCCCGGGGCCTACGAG. V and J are TRBV20-1 and TRBJ2-7, with a weak D call TRBD2 (5 bases). The sequenced fragment ends 3 residues before the CDR3 boundary, so the rest is inferred from the germline J gene. V was trimmed by 2 bases and J by 2 bases, leaving 10 bases between them. The CDR3 runs to 13 residues. The germline CDR1 and CDR2 sequences are DFQATT and SNEGSKA (reference sequence).

A remark on this clone: Read sequence stops 3 residues before the CDR3 end, and the germline J gene provides the missing end. The rearrangement uses TRBV10-3 and TRBJ2-7; the match to TRBD2 covers 14 bases. CDR1 is ENHRY, CDR2 SYGVKD, per germline. CDR3 size: 17 residues. J was trimmed by 2 bases and V by 2 bases; bases with no gene match: 5. CDR3 DNA (partial): TGTGCCATCAGTGAGCCGCTGGGACTAGCGGGAGCCTACGAG. This translates into CAISEPLGLAGAYE. The full CDR3 reads CAISEPLGLAGAYEQYF.

The CDR3 bases that were read are TGCAGTGCTAGAGCGGGGAAGGTTTGGCCC. Protein product: CSARAGKVWP. The whole CDR3 region reads CSARAGKVWPQHF. This chain uses TRBV20-1 with TRBJ1-5; D is unresolved. Coverage ceases 3 residues before the CDR3 finishes, and the germline J gene fills in the end. This CDR3 has 13 amino acids. Trimming removed 1 base from V and 9 bases from J, with 13 bases in between. The germline CDR1 and CDR2 sequences are DFQATT and SNEGSKA (reference sequence).

By frequency, this clone registers medium-sized. The CDR3 is cut off 3 residues early in the read; its end comes from the germline J gene. This chain links TRBV5-1 with TRBJ2-2; 9 bases line up with TRBD2. Germline loops: CDR1 SGHRS, CDR2 YFSETQ. The CDR3 spans 15 residues. J gave up 5 bases and V 4 bases, and 6 bases lay outside the gene matches. The CDR3 bases that were read are TGCGCCAGCAGCGAAATAGCGGGAGTGACCGGGGAG. Translated: CASSEIAGVTGE. The CDR3 in its entirety is CASSEIAGVTGELFF.

As regards this clone: The junction departs from germline at one end; a sequencing error may be responsible. The read comes to an end 3 residues before the CDR3 does, leaving the germline J gene to fill in the end. The chain joins TRBV7-7 to TRBJ2-3; D may be TRBD2 (6 bases). Germline V lookup: CDR1 SSHAT, CDR2 FNYEAQ (reference sequence). The CDR3 is made up of 15 amino acids. The CDR3 DNA, read in part, is TGTGCTAGCAGCCTAGGGACTGGGAACACAGATACG. Translating it yields CASSLGTGNTDT. The CDR3 reads in full as CASSLGTGNTDTQYF.

Note on this clone: The CDR3 end falls 3 residues outside the read, so it is completed with the germline J gene. V usage is TRBV19 and J usage is TRBJ2-7; the match to TRBD1 covers 12 bases. The CDR3 is 17 amino acids. Per the germline V gene, CDR1 is LNHDA and CDR2 is SQIVND (reference sequence). Trimming removed 5 bases from V and 2 bases from J; junction bases left unmatched: 10. The DNA read from the CDR3 is TGTGCCAGTAGTCCATTTGGGGGACAGGGGGCTCCCTACGAG. As protein: CASSPFGGQGAPYE. The CDR3, in full, reads CASSPFGGQGAPYEQYF.